This T cell receptor beta chain stems from a study of shared clonotypes between healthy human individuals. Study context: CD4 naive and CD4 memory each took three plates per donor, while CD8 naive took two and CD8 memory one.

Researchers partitioned CD4+ cells into CD45RA+ naive and CD45RA-negative memory subsets. Clones were read by immunoSEQ multiplex PCR, and TCRdb kept only the in-frame ones, dropping some. The top ten hold more than 0.85% of the sample, which has approximately 1,000,000 clones, roughly 80% seen once. The CDR3 has 15 amino acids. The V gene end was trimmed by 5 bases and the J gene end by 5 bases; junction bases not matched to a gene: 12. Germline V gives CDR1 SGHAT, CDR2 FQNNGV. The chain combines TRBV11-2 with TRBJ2-7, with 7 bases that match TRBD1. The sequence came from a man between 18 and 29 years old in good health. Some clones in this sample may be carry-over from other donors' samples. The sample was memory CD4+ T cells from PBMCs. Subset meaning: CD45RA-negative fraction. The CDR3 loop is CASSPTRGQFHEQYF. The CDR3 nucleotides are TGTGCCAGCAGCCCCACGAGGGGACAGTTCCACGAGCAGTACTTC.